This passage covers 8 T cell receptor beta chains from one sample sequenced in a study of Ad26.COV2.S vaccination and SARS-CoV-2 variants. Libraries were prepared by immunoSEQ multiplex PCR; TCRdb keeps only in-frame clonotypes and omits some of them. The sample carries about 680,000 clones, around 92% recorded once. The treatment here: around 19 received Ad26.COV2.S at low or high dose, single or two shots; about 5 received placebo; per-sample allocation not given. Samples analyzed were those drawn on day 63 after the first vaccine or placebo injection. Sequences were derived from peripheral blood, sampled in a trial of Ad26.COV2.S vaccine versus placebo. The receptors were sampled from a person aged 18 to 59 who received the Ad26.COV2.S COVID-19 vaccine or a placebo.

Concerning this clone: Additional DNA sequences in this sample encode the identical CDR3. The V gene is TRBV12-3 or TRBV12-4, the J gene TRBJ2-3; D gene ambiguous. The CDR3 has 12 residues. The V end was cut by 4 bases, the J end by 5 bases, with 7 bases between. The CDR3 protein is CASSSTRDTQYF. CDR3 DNA sequence: TGTGCCAGCAGTTCGACTCGAGATACGCAGTATTTT.

The chain links TRBV9 to TRBJ2-1; D is possibly TRBD2 (7 bases). The ends were cut back, 1 base at V and 3 bases at J, with 11 bases in the middle. CDR1 and CDR2 (germline): SGDLS, YYNGEE. CDR3 length: 15 amino acids. The CDR3 spells CASSVREGVYNEQFF. The CDR3 DNA reads TGTGCCAGCAGCGTAAGGGAGGGGGTCTACAATGAGCAGTTCTTC.

The V gene is TRBV10-3, the J gene TRBJ2-5, with D possibly called TRBD1 or TRBD2 (5 bases each). V lost 8 bases and J lost 5, with 15 bases in between. The CDR3 runs 13 residues. Germline CDR1 and CDR2: ENHRY and SYGVKD. The CDR3 bases are TGTGCCATCGGGGACGGTAAAGGTGAGACCCAGTACTTC. Encoded protein: CAIGDGKGETQYF.

The gene calls are TRBV11-1 and TRBJ2-1, with D unclear. Germline CDR1 SGHAT, CDR2 FQDESV (reference sequence). Trimming removed 5 bases at V and 8 bases at J, with 13 bases between. The CDR3 totals 13 residues. The CDR3 bases are TGTGCCAGCAGCCGTACCGCTAGGGATGAGCAGTTCTTC. This codes for CASSRTARDEQFF.

The chain recombines TRBV6-6 with TRBJ2-7; D is possibly TRBD2 (6 bases). CDR1 MNHNY and CDR2 SVGAGI come from the germline V gene (reference sequence). V gave up 6 bases and J gave up 6 bases, with 9 bases separating them. This CDR3 is built from 11 residues. CDR3 nucleotide sequence: TGTGCCAGCAGGAAAGCGGGCGAGCAGTACTTC. This translates into CASRKAGEQYF.

The J gene is TRBJ1-1, the V gene TRBV18; no definite D call. The CDR3 length is 13 residues. Germline CDR1 and CDR2: KGHSH and LQKENI. The V end lost 4 bases, the J end lost 2 bases, and 8 bases lay between the germline ends. DNA for the CDR3: TGTGCCAGCTCACTCGGACCCAACACTGAAGCTTTCTTT. Residues: CASSLGPNTEAFF.

The CDR3 sequence: CASSSRVSPGFHTDTQYF. The CDR3 region has the DNA TGTGCCAGCAGTTCACGGGTTTCGCCGGGATTTCACACAGATACGCAGTATTTT. The chain is built from TRBV27 and TRBJ2-3; tentative D call: TRBD2 (5 bases). V was trimmed by 4 bases and J by 2 bases, leaving 22 bases between them. There are 18 residues in the CDR3. Germline V gene data show CDR1 as MNHEY and CDR2 as SMNVEV (reference sequence).

The table lists this clone with a few counts. This chain connects TRBV25-1 to TRBJ2-2; TRBD2 agrees at 11 bases. CDR3 length: 18 amino acids. CDR1 MGHDK and CDR2 SYGVNS come from the germline V gene. V dropped 5 bases and J dropped 4; count of bases not matched to a gene: 12. CDR3: CASSKHPQGTSGTGELFF. The CDR3 DNA reads TGTGCCAGCAGTAAACATCCTCAAGGGACTAGCGGCACCGGGGAGCTGTTTTTT.